The clone carrying this T cell receptor beta chain was seen more than once but under ten times. The antigen remains undetermined. Then a second PCR, running roughly 7 to 11 cycles, was carried out with a sample-barcoded 5' primer and a J-beta primer mix. Sequencing recovered at least 3 million CDR3-containing paired-end reads from each sample. Each CDR3 protein gets one entry after TCRdb re-called the 5' RACE reads with MiXCR. The sample carries roughly 800,000 distinct CDR3 sequences, roughly 60% recorded once. The data were obtained in a study of blood T cells in healthy people across ages. Overall study findings and caveats: Donor CMV infection status was unknown, possibly confounding age-related changes in expanded clonotypes. Diversity was higher, and naive CD4+ cells more numerous, in long-lived donors than in aged donors.

The V end lost 6 bases, the J end lost 6 bases, and 5 bases lay between the germline ends. CDR1 MNHNS and CDR2 SASEGT come from the germline V gene. This CDR3 is 10 amino acids long. Donors ranged from about 6 to 95 years old and were healthy Caucasians in Russia. The sequencing input was blood. The TCR sequence derives from a man younger than 45 in good health. The chain joins TRBV6-1 to TRBJ1-2; D call uncertain. CDR3 sequence reads: CASRSHGYTF. The CDR3 bases are TGTGCCAGCAGGTCCCATGGCTACACCTTC.